These 30 T cell receptor beta chains share one sample of origin, sequenced in a study of T cell responses to AZD1222 COVID-19 vaccine. Profiling relied on immunoSEQ multiplex PCR, and the TCRdb table lists in-frame clones only, not all of them. The sample consists of around 130,000 clones, over 90% of them appearing once. This specimen was peripheral blood, taken on day 0 of AZD1222 vaccination. The receptors derive from an adult in good health.

The rearrangement uses TRBV7-9 and TRBJ2-7; weak D call: TRBD2 (5 bases). Trimming pared 1 base from V and 6 bases from J, leaving 10 bases between. Germline CDR1 SEHNR, CDR2 FQNEAQ (reference sequence). This CDR3 spans 13 amino acids. CDR3 sequence reads: CASSLGGSPEQYF. As DNA, the CDR3 is TGTGCCAGCAGCTTAGGCGGGTCCCCCGAGCAGTACTTC.

The chain is built from TRBV5-8 and TRBJ1-1; D not resolved. The CDR3 covers 12 residues. Germline CDR1 reads SGHTS; CDR2 reads YDEGEE. V was shortened by 4 bases and J by 13 bases, with 17 bases between the two germline ends. The DNA of the CDR3 is TGTGCCAGCAGCCGCGACACTCTAAAAGGTTTCTTT. Translated: CASSRDTLKGFF.

This chain uses TRBV14 with TRBJ2-1; 8 bases are a match to TRBD2. This CDR3 has 13 residues. Germline CDR1 SGHDN, CDR2 FVKESK. Trimming removed 1 base from V and 9 bases from J; junction bases left unmatched: 2. In DNA form, the CDR3 reads TGTGCCAGCAGCCAAGTGGGGACTAGTGAGCAGTTCTTC. This sequence encodes CASSQVGTSEQFF.

The chain uses TRBV19 and TRBJ1-1; no firm D call. Germline V lookup: CDR1 LNHDA, CDR2 SQIVND (reference sequence). The CDR3 spans 13 residues. V was cut by 4 bases and J by 1 base, with 7 bases left in between. In DNA, the CDR3 is TGTGCCAGTAGTAGATGGCAGAACACTGAAGCTTTCTTT. This codes for CASSRWQNTEAFF.

The chain combines TRBV6-1 with TRBJ1-2; TRBD1 might be the D (5 bases). This CDR3 comprises 18 residues. Trimming stripped 4 bases from V and 4 bases from J, with 25 bases between. Germline CDR1 and CDR2: MNHNS and SASEGT. The CDR3 DNA follows: TGTGCCAGCAGTGTTCCGGGGACGGGAGCCTTCCGCCGCTATGGCTACACCTTC. This translates into CASSVPGTGAFRRYGYTF.

The chain has TRBV28 and TRBJ2-7, with 7 bases identical to TRBD1. This CDR3 comprises 17 residues. With 0 bases clipped from V and 5 bases from J, the junction kept 13 bases outside the gene matches. Germline V CDR1 and CDR2: MDHEN, SYDVKM. CDR3 amino acids: CASSLWGTEPYRDEQYF. In nucleotides, the CDR3 is TGTGCCAGCAGTTTATGGGGGACAGAGCCCTATCGCGACGAGCAGTACTTC. The whole variable domain, remainder taken from reference TRBV28 and TRBJ2-7, is DVKVTQSSRYLVKRTGEKVFLECVQDMDHENMFWYRQDPGLGLRLIYFSYDVKMKEKGDIPEGYSVSREKKERFSLILESASTNQTSMYLCASSLWGTEPYRDEQYFGPGTRLTVT.

This clone was recorded once. This chain joins TRBV15 and TRBJ2-7; 12 positions agree with TRBD2. CDR1 is LNHNV, CDR2 YYDKDF, per germline (reference sequence). The length of the CDR3 is 17 residues. J gave up 2 bases and V 3 bases, and 8 bases lay outside the gene matches. CDR3 in DNA: TGTGCCACCAGCAGGGATCCTCGGACTAGCGGGACCTACGAGCAGTACTTC. Translating it yields CATSRDPRTSGTYEQYF.

The chain is built from TRBV2 and TRBJ2-5; D call uncertain. Germline lookup yields CDR1 SNHLY and CDR2 FYNNEI. The CDR3 runs 16 residues. V was pared by 0 bases and J by 0 bases, with 11 bases between. The DNA for the CDR3 is TGTGCCAGCAGTGAAGCGTTGCTAAGGAACCAAGAGACCCAGTACTTC. As protein: CASSEALLRNQETQYF.

The chain uses TRBV4-1 and TRBJ1-2, with 7 bases fitting TRBD1. Germline V gives CDR1 MGHRA, CDR2 YSYEKL. CDR3 length equals 14 residues. V was clipped by 0 bases and J by 4 bases; unmatched bases: 2. CDR3 region: CASSQDTGAYGYTF. As DNA, the CDR3 is TGCGCCAGCAGCCAAGATACAGGGGCCTATGGCTACACCTTC.

The chain employs TRBV28 and TRBJ1-6; a possible D gene is TRBD1 (5 bases). The V gene lost 8 bases and the J gene lost 7 bases, with 9 bases spanning the gap. The CDR3 extends over 12 amino acids. Germline assignment: CDR1 MDHEN and CDR2 SYDVKM. CDR3 sequence (DNA): TGTGCCAGCGAGGGACCCAATTCACCCCTCCACTTT. Its translation is CASEGPNSPLHF.

CDR3 sequence: CASSLSGEGSPLHF. As DNA, the CDR3 is TGCGCCAGCAGCCTCTCAGGGGAGGGTTCACCCCTCCACTTT. The rearrangement links TRBV4-3 to TRBJ1-6; D might be TRBD1 (6 bases). V was shortened by 4 bases and J by 9 bases, with 13 bases between the two germline ends. The germline V gene encodes CDR1 LGHNA and CDR2 YSLEER. This CDR3 contains 14 residues.

V and J are TRBV19 and TRBJ2-7; 7 nucleotides align to TRBD2. The CDR3 loop spans 13 amino acids. V was pared by 4 bases and J by 2 bases, with 2 bases of the junction left unmatched. Germline V gene data show CDR1 as LNHDA and CDR2 as SQIVND (reference sequence). CDR3 amino acids: CASSSGGTYEQYF. The CDR3 nucleotides read TGTGCCAGTAGTAGCGGGGGAACCTACGAGCAGTACTTC.

The chain joins TRBV4-2 to TRBJ2-3; D uncertain. V was trimmed by 6 bases and J by 6 bases, leaving 19 bases between them. CDR3 length: 15 amino acids. Germline V gives CDR1 LGHNA, CDR2 YNFKEQ. CDR3 sequence: CASSLDGPLGDTQYF. For the CDR3, the DNA is TGTGCCAGCAGTCTGGACGGCCCTTTGGGCGATACGCAGTATTTT.

This chain joins TRBV12-3 or TRBV12-4 and TRBJ2-7; the D gene is possibly TRBD2 (5 bases). The V gene lost 7 bases and the J gene lost 6 bases, with 16 bases spanning the gap. The CDR3 has 13 residues. The CDR3 DNA reads TGTGCCAGCATGGACTCTGGACTTTTCGAGCAGTACTTC. This codes for CASMDSGLFEQYF.

The V and J genes are TRBV11-3 and TRBJ2-3, with D unresolved. Germline V gene lookup returns CDR1 SGHNT and CDR2 YENEEA. The germline V and J ends were trimmed by 3 bases and 0 bases, with 7 bases remaining between them. The CDR3 loop spans 14 amino acids. The CDR3 loop reads CASSLGTSTDTQYF. CDR3 DNA sequence: TGTGCCAGCAGCTTGGGAACTAGCACAGATACGCAGTATTTT.

The rearrangement joins TRBV12-3 or TRBV12-4 to TRBJ2-2; maybe TRBD2 (5 bases). V lost 7 bases, J lost 6 bases, and 9 bases lay in between. The CDR3 sequence is 12 residues long. This chain's CDR3 is CASKRGPGELFF. The CDR3 coding sequence is TGTGCCAGCAAAAGAGGGCCCGGGGAGCTGTTTTTT.

This clone was counted once. V usage is TRBV19 and J usage is TRBJ2-5; tentative D call: TRBD2 (5 bases). The CDR3 totals 16 residues. V lost 4 bases to trimming and J lost 4 bases, with 19 bases between them. Germline-derived CDR1 and CDR2 are LNHDA and SQIVND (reference sequence). In DNA, the CDR3 is TGTGCCAGTAGTACAGCACGGGCCTTAGGAGGAGAGACCCAGTACTTC. It specifies CASSTARALGGETQYF. The variable domain in full, completed from reference TRBV19 and TRBJ2-5, reads DGGITQSPKYLFRKEGQNVTLSCEQNLNHDAMYWYRQDPGQGLRLIYYSQIVNDFQKGDIAEGYSVSREKKESFPLTVTSAQKNPTAFYLCASSTARALGGETQYFGPGTRLLVL.

This sequence joins TRBV6-1 and TRBJ1-1, with D perhaps matching TRBD1 (6 bases). Germline CDR1 and CDR2: MNHNS and SASEGT. This CDR3 contains 13 residues. V lost 5 bases and J lost 7, with 14 bases in between. The CDR3 coding sequence is TGTGCCAGCAGTTTCGCCGGGGGACATGAAGCTTTCTTT. This codes for CASSFAGGHEAFF.

The CDR3, as DNA: TGTGCCAGCAGTTTGTCACAGGGGAATGAAAAACTGTTTTTT. It is translated as CASSLSQGNEKLFF. The chain joins TRBV28 to TRBJ1-4; 7 bases are shared with TRBD1. This CDR3 is 14 amino acids long. V shed 3 bases, J shed 5 bases, and the junction held 3 bases outside the gene matches. Germline CDR1 MDHEN, CDR2 SYDVKM.

The genes are TRBV28 and TRBJ1-6; D unclear. Trimming stripped 1 base from V and 8 bases from J, with 15 bases between. This CDR3 is 16 amino acids long. Germline V CDR1 and CDR2: MDHEN, SYDVKM. CDR3 in amino acids: CASSLFSAAVDSPLHF. The CDR3 bases are TGTGCCAGCAGTTTATTTAGTGCGGCAGTGGATTCACCCCTCCACTTT.

The J gene is TRBJ1-2, the V gene TRBV7-8, with D possibly being TRBD1 (6 bases). V lost 5 bases and J lost 5, with 9 bases in between. This CDR3 spans 12 amino acids. Germline CDR1 is SGHVS and CDR2 is FQNEAQ. CDR3 in DNA: TGTGCCAGCAGCGAGGACAGTTATGGCTACACCTTC. Encoded protein: CASSEDSYGYTF.

Note on this clone: Other nucleotide sequences from this sample produce the same CDR3. CDR3 loop: CAISGQGSTEAFF. The DNA for the CDR3 is TGTGCCATCAGTGGACAGGGAAGCACCGAAGCTTTCTTT. The J gene is TRBJ1-1, the V gene TRBV10-3; 7 nucleotides match TRBD1. The ends lost 4 bases at V and 8 bases at J; junction bases unmatched: 7. The CDR3 runs 13 residues. CDR1 and CDR2 from the germline V gene are ENHRY and SYGVKD.

The chain couples TRBV5-1 to TRBJ2-3; tentative D call: TRBD1 (5 bases). Germline loops: CDR1 SGHRS, CDR2 YFSETQ. V lost 0 bases to trimming and J lost 2 bases, with 10 bases between them. The CDR3 is 15 residues long. The CDR3 DNA follows: TGCGCCAGCAGCTTGGTGGGGCGGAACACAGATACGCAGTATTTT. It translates to CASSLVGRNTDTQYF.

This chain connects TRBV9 to TRBJ1-4; D remains unclear. The CDR3 totals 13 residues. Trimming stripped 4 bases from V and 6 bases from J, with 10 bases between. Germline-derived CDR1 and CDR2 are SGDLS and YYNGEE. The chain's CDR3 is CASSLDLDEKLFF. The CDR3 DNA is TGTGCCAGCAGCCTGGACCTGGATGAAAAACTGTTTTTT. Complete variable domain (other parts from reference TRBV9 and TRBJ1-4): DSGVTQTPKHLITATGQRVTLRCSPRSGDLSVYWYQQSLDQGLQFLIQYYNGEERAKGNILERFSAQQFPDLHSELNLSSLELGDSALYFCASSLDLDEKLFFGSGTQLSVL.

Here the CDR3 DNA reads TGTGCCAGCAGGAAGGTCGGTGAGCAGTTCTTC. This encodes CASRKVGEQFF. The chain employs TRBV27 and TRBJ2-1; no definite D call. Germline CDR1 MNHEY, CDR2 SMNVEV (reference sequence). V lost 6 bases and J lost 9, with 9 bases in between. This CDR3 comprises 11 residues.

V usage is TRBV19 and J usage is TRBJ2-1, with TRBD2 matching over 13 bases. This CDR3 contains 19 residues. The V gene end was trimmed by 2 bases and the J gene end by 0 bases; junction bases not matched to a gene: 7. The germline gives CDR1 LNHDA, CDR2 SQIVND (reference sequence). The CDR3 nucleotides are TGTGCCAGTAGTATAAGCTGGGGACTAGCGGGACCCTCCTACAATGAGCAGTTCTTC. This gives the protein CASSISWGLAGPSYNEQFF. Looking up the rest from reference TRBV19 and TRBJ2-1 gives the full variable domain: DGGITQSPKYLFRKEGQNVTLSCEQNLNHDAMYWYRQDPGQGLRLIYYSQIVNDFQKGDIAEGYSVSREKKESFPLTVTSAQKNPTAFYLCASSISWGLAGPSYNEQFFGPGTRLTVL.

V and J are TRBV30 and TRBJ1-5; tentative D call: TRBD1 (5 bases). This CDR3 region has 15 residues. Germline CDR1 is GTSNPN and CDR2 is SVGIG (reference sequence). V shed 2 bases and J shed 2 bases, with 13 bases lying between them. This CDR3 reads CAWSRDFFGNQPQHF. DNA for the CDR3: TGTGCCTGGAGTCGGGACTTTTTTGGCAATCAGCCCCAGCATTTT. Complete variable domain (other parts from reference TRBV30 and TRBJ1-5): SQTIHQWPATLVQPVGSPLSLECTVEGTSNPNLYWYRQAAGRGLQLLFYSVGIGQISSEVPQNLSASRPQDRQFILSSKKLLLSDSGFYLCAWSRDFFGNQPQHFGDGTRLSIL.

CDR3 protein: CASIPSRGAAIIGETQYF. The CDR3 DNA reads TGTGCCAGCATCCCTAGTCGGGGGGCGGCGATTATAGGGGAGACCCAGTACTTC. The rearrangement uses TRBV28 and TRBJ2-5; D may be TRBD2 (7 bases). Looked up from germline, CDR1 is MDHEN and CDR2 is SYDVKM. The CDR3 extends over 18 amino acids. V dropped 7 bases and J dropped 5 bases, with 29 bases sitting between them.

This chain links TRBV7-9 with TRBJ1-5, with unresolved D. From germline, CDR1 is SEHNR and CDR2 FQNEAQ (reference sequence). The length of the CDR3 is 15 residues. Trimming cost V 5 bases and J 0 bases, with 11 bases left between them. CDR3 sequence reads: CASSLSHDSNQPQHF. The CDR3, as DNA: TGTGCCAGCAGCCTTAGCCACGATAGCAATCAGCCCCAGCATTTT.

The rearrangement joins TRBV4-3 to TRBJ1-4; TRBD1 is a possible D gene (5 bases). From germline, CDR1 is LGHNA and CDR2 YSLEER. V lost 0 bases to trimming and J lost 0 bases, with 14 bases between them. The CDR3 spans 18 residues. CDR3 region: CASSQDQLRGTTNEKLFF. The CDR3 DNA follows: TGCGCCAGCAGCCAAGATCAGTTAAGGGGTACAACTAATGAAAAACTGTTTTTT.